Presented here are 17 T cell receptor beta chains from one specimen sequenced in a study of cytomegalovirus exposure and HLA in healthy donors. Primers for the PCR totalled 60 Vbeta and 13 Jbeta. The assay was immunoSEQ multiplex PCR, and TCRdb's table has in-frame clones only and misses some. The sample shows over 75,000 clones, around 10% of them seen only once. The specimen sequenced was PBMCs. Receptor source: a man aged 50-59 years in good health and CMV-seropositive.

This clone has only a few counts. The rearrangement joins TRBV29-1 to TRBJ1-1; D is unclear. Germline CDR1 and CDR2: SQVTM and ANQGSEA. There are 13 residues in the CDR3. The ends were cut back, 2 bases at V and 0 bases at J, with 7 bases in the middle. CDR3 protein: CSVESGLNTEAFF. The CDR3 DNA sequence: TGCAGCGTTGAAAGCGGGCTGAACACTGAAGCTTTCTTT.

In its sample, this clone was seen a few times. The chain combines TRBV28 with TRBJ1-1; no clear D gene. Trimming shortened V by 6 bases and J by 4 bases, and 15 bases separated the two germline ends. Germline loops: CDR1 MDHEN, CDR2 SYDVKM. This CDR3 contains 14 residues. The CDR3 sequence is CASRMAGVRTEAFF. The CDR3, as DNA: TGTGCCAGCAGAATGGCGGGAGTCCGCACTGAAGCTTTCTTT.

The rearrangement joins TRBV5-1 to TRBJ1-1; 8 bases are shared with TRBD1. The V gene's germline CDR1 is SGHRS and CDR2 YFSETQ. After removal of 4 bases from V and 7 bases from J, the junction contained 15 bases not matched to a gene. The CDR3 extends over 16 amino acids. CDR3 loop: CASSPGTGGLGDEAFF. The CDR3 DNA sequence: TGCGCCAGCAGCCCCGGGACAGGCGGGCTCGGTGATGAAGCTTTCTTT.

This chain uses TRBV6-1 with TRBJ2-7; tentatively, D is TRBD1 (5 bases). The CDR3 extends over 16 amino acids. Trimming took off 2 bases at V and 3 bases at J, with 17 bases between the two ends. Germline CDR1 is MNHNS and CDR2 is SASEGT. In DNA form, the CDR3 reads TGTGCCAGCAGTGAACCGCCGCGCAGGGCAAGCTACGAGCAGTACTTC. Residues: CASSEPPRRASYEQYF.

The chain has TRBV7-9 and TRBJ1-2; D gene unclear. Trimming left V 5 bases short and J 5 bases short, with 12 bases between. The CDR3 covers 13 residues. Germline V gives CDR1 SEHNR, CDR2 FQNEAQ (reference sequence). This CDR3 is CASSPDNGYGYTF. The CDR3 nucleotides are TGTGCCAGCAGCCCCGACAACGGATATGGCTACACCTTC.

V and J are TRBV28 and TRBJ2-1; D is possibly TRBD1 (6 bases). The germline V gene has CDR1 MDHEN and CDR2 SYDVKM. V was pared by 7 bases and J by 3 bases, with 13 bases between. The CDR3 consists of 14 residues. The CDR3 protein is CASNPGQLYNEQFF. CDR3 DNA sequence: TGTGCCAGCAATCCGGGACAACTCTACAATGAGCAGTTCTTC.

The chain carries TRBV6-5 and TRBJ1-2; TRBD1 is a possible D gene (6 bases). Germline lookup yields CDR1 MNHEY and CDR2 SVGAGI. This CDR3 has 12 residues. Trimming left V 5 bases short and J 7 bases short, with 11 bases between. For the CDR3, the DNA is TGTGCCAGCAGTACGACAGGCGGTGGCTACACCTTC. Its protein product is CASSTTGGGYTF.

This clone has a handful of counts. This CDR3 reads CAWSPGTGGSPLHF. CDR3 coding DNA: TGTGCCTGGAGCCCCGGGACAGGGGGTTCACCCCTCCACTTT. This chain joins TRBV30 and TRBJ1-6; 11 bases align to TRBD1. Germline assignment: CDR1 GTSNPN and CDR2 SVGIG (reference sequence). CDR3 length equals 14 residues. V shed 3 bases, J shed 9 bases, and the junction held 4 bases outside the gene matches.

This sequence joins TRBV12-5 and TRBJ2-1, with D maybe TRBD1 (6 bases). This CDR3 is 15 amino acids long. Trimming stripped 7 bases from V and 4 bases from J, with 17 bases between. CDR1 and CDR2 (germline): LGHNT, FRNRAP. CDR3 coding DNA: TGTGCTAGTGCCTCAGGGGTTTCCACTTACAATGAGCAGTTCTTC. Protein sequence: CASASGVSTYNEQFF.

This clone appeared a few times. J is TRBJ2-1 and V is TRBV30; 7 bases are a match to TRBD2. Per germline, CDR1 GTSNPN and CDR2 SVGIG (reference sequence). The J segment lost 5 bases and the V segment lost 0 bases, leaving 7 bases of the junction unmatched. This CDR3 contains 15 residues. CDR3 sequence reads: CAWSVLWAGDNEQFF. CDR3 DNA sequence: TGTGCCTGGAGTGTTCTGTGGGCGGGAGACAATGAGCAGTTCTTC.

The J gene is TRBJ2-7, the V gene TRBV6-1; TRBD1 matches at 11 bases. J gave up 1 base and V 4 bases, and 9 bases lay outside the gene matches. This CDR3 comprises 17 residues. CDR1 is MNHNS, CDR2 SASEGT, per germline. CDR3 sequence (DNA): TGTGCCAGCAGTGGGCTCCGGGACAGGGGGTTTTCCTACGAGCAGTACTTC. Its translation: CASSGLRDRGFSYEQYF.

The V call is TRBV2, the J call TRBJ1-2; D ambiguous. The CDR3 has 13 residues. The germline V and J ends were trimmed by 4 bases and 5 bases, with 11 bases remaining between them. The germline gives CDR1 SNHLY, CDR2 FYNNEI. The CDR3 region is CASSAKPGYGYTF. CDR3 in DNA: TGTGCCAGCAGTGCTAAGCCCGGGTATGGCTACACCTTC.

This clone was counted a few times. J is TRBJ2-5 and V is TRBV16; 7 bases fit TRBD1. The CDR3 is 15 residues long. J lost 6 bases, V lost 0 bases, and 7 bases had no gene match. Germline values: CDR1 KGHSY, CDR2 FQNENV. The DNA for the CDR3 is TGTGCCAGCAGCCAATCGCCAGGGGGTCTGAAGACCCAGTACTTC. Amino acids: CASSQSPGGLKTQYF. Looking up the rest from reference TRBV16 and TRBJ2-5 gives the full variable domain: GEEVAQTPKHLVRGEGQKAKLYCAPIKGHSYVFWYQQVLKNEFKFLISFQNENVFDETGMPKERFSAKCLPNSPCSLEIQATKLEDSAVYFCASSQSPGGLKTQYFGPGTRLLVL.

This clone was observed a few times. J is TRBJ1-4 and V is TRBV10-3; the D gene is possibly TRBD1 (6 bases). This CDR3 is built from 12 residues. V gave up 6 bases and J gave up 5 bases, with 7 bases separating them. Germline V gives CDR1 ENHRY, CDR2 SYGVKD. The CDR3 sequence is CAIRDRNEKLFF. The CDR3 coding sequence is TGTGCCATCAGGGACAGAAATGAAAAACTGTTTTTT.

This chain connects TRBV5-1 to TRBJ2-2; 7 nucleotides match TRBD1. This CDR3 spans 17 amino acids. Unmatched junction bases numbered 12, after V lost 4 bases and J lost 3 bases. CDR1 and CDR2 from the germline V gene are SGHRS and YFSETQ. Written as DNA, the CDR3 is TGCGCCAGCAGCCCCTCACCCTGGGACAGCGACACCGGGGAGCTGTTTTTT. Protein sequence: CASSPSPWDSDTGELFF.

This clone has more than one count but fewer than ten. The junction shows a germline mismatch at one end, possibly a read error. As DNA, the CDR3 is TGTGCCAGCCGTGAAGGGACTAGCGGTTACGAGCAGTACTTC. Translated, it gives CASREGTSGYEQYF. The V call is TRBV6-1, the J call TRBJ2-7; 11 nucleotides agree with TRBD2. Germline-derived CDR1 and CDR2 are MNHNS and SASEGT. The CDR3 is 14 amino acids.

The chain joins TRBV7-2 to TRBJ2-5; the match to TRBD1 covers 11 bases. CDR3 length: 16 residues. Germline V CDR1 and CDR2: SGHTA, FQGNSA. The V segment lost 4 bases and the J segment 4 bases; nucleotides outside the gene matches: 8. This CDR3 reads CASSSRTGGDGETQYF. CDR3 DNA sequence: TGTGCCAGCAGCTCAAGGACAGGGGGCGATGGAGAGACCCAGTACTTC. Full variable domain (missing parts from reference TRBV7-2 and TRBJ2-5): GAGVSQSPSNKVTEKGKDVELRCDPISGHTALYWYRQSLGQGLEFLIYFQGNSAPDKSGLPSDRFSAERTGGSVSTLTIQRTQQEDSAVYLCASSSRTGGDGETQYFGPGTRLLVL.